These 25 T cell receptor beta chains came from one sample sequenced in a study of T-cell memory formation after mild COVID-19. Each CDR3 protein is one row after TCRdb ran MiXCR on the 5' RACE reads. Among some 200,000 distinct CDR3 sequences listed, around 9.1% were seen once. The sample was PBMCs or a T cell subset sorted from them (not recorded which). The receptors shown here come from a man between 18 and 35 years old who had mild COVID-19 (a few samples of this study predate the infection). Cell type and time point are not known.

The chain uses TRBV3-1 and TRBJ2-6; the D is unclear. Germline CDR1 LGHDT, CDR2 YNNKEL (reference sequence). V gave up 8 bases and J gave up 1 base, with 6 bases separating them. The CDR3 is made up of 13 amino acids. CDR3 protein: CASELSGANVLTF. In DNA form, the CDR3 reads TGTGCCAGCGAGCTTTCTGGGGCCAACGTCCTGACTTTC.

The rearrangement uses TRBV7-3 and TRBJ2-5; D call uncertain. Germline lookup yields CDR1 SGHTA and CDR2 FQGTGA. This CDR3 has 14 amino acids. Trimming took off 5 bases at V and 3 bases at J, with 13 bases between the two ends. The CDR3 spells CASSKGDWEETQYF. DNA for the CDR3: TGTGCCAGCAGCAAAGGTGACTGGGAAGAGACCCAGTACTTC.

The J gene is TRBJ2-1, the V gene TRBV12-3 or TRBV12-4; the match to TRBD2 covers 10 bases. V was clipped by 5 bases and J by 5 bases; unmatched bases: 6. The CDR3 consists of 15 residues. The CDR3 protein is CASSRLAGGDNEQFF. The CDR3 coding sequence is TGTGCCAGCAGTAGACTAGCGGGCGGTGACAATGAGCAGTTCTTC.

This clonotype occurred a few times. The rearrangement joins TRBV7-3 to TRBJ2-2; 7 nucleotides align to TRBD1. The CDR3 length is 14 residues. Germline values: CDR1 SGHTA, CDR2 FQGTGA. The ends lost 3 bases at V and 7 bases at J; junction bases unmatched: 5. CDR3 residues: CASSLPPGGGELFF. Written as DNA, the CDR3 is TGTGCCAGCAGCTTGCCCCCAGGGGGCGGGGAGCTGTTTTTT.

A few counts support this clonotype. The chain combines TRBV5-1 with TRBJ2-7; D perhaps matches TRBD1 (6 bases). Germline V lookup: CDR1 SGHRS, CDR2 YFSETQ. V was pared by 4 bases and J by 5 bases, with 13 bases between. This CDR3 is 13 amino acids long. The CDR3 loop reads CASSLWQGNEQYF. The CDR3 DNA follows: TGCGCCAGCAGCCTATGGCAGGGGAACGAGCAGTACTTC. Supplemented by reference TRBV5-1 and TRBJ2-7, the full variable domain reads KAGVTQTPRYLIKTRGQQVTLSCSPISGHRSVSWYQQTPGQGLQFLFEYFSETQRNKGNFPGRFSGRQFSNSRSEMNVSTLELGDSALYLCASSLWQGNEQYFGPGTRLTVT.

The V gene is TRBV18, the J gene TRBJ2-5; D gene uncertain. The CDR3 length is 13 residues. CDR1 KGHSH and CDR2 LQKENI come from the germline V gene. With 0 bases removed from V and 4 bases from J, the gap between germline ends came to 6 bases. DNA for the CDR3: TGTGCCAGCTCACCACCGACCCTAGAGACCCAGTACTTC. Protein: CASSPPTLETQYF.

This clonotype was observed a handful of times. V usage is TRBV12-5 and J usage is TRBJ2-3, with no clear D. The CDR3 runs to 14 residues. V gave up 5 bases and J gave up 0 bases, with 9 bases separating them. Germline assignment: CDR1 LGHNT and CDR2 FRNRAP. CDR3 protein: CASGTTLSTDTQYF. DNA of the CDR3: TGTGCTAGTGGTACAACATTAAGCACAGATACGCAGTATTTT.

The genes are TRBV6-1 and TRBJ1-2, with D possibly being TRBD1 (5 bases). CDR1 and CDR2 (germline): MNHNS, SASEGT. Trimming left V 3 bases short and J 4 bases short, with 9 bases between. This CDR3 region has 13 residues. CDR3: CASSERGIYGYTF. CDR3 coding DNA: TGTGCCAGCAGTGAGAGGGGAATCTATGGCTACACCTTC.

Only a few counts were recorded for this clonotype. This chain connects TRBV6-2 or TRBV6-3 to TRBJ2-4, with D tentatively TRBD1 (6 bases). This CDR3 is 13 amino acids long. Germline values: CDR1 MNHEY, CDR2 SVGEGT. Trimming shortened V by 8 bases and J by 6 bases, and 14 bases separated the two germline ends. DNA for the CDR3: TGTGCCAGCCAACCAGGGGATAGAAACATTCAGTACTTC. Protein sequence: CASQPGDRNIQYF.

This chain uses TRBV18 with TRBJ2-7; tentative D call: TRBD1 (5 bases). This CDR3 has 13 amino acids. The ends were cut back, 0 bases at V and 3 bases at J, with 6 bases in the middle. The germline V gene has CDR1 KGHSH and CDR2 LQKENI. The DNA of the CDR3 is TGTGCCAGCTCACCACCCGACAGCTACGAGCAGTACTTC. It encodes CASSPPDSYEQYF.

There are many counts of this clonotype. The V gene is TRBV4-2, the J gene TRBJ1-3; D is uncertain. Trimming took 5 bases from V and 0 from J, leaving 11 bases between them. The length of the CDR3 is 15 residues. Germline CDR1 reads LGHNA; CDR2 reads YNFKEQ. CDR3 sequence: CASSDRGSSGNTIYF. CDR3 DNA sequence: TGTGCCAGCAGCGACCGAGGGAGCTCTGGAAACACCATATATTTT.

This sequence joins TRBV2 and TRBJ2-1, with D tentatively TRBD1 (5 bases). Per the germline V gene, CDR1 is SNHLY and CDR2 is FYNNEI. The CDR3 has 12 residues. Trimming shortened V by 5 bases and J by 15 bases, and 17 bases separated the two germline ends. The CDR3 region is CASSTDDSFRFF. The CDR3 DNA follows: TGTGCCAGCAGTACAGACGACAGTTTCCGGTTCTTC.

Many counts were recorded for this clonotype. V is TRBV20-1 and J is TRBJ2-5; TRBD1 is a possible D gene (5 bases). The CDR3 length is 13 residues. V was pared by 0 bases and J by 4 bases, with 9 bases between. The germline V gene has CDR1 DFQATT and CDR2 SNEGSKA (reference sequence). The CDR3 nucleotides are TGCAGTGCTAGAGACGGAAGGGGAGAGACCCAGTACTTC. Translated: CSARDGRGETQYF.

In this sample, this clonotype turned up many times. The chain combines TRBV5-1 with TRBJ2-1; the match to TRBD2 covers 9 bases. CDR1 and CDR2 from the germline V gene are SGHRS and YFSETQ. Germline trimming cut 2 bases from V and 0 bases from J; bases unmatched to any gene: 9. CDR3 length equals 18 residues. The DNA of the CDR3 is TGCGCCAGCAGCTTTAAACCTAGCGGGGAGAGCTCCTACAATGAGCAGTTCTTC. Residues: CASSFKPSGESSYNEQFF.

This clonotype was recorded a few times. The CDR3 coding sequence is TGCAGTGCTAGAGGCACCCTGGCCCAATTATATAGCAATCAGCCCCAGCATTTT. This codes for CSARGTLAQLYSNQPQHF. This rearrangement joins TRBV20-1 to TRBJ1-5; D call uncertain. CDR1 and CDR2 from the germline V gene are DFQATT and SNEGSKA (reference sequence). This CDR3 region has 18 residues. Trimming removed 1 base from V and 0 bases from J, with 19 bases in between.

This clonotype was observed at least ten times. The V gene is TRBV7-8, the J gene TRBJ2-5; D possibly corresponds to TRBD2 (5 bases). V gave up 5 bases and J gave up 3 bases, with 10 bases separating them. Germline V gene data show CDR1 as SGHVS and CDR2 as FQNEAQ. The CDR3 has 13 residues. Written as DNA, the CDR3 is TGTGCCAGCAGCCTACCCGGGGAAGAGACCCAGTACTTC. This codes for CASSLPGEETQYF.

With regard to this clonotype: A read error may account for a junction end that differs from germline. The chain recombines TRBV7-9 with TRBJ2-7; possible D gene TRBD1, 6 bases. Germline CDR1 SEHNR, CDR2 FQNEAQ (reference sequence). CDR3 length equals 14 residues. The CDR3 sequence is CASSLDGGAYEQYF. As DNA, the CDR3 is TGTGCCAGCAGCTTAGATGGGGGCGCCTACGAGCAGTATTTC.

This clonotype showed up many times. CDR3 in DNA: TGTGCCAGCAGCTGGGGTGGAGATACGCAGTATTTT. This translates into CASSWGGDTQYF. The chain employs TRBV11-2 and TRBJ2-3; the D is unclear. CDR3 length: 12 amino acids. The germline CDR1 and CDR2 sequences are SGHAT and FQNNGV. V was pared by 4 bases and J by 5 bases, with 7 bases between.

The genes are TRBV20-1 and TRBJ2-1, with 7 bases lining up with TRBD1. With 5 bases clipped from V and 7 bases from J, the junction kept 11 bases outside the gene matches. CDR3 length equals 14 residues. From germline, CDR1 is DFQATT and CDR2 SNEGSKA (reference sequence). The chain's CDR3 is CSAYRTGYGNEQFF. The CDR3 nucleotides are TGCAGTGCTTATCGGACAGGCTACGGGAATGAGCAGTTCTTC.

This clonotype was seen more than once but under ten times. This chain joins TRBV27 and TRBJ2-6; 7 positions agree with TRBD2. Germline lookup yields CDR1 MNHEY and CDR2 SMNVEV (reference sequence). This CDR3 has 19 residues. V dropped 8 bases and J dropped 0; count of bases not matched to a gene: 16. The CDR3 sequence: CASVEWGGSLSSGANVLTF. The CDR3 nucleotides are TGTGCCAGCGTCGAGTGGGGAGGGAGCCTTAGCTCTGGGGCCAACGTCCTGACTTTC.

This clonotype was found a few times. The CDR3 sequence is CASSEYPGYGYTF. CDR3 coding DNA: TGTGCCAGCAGTGAATATCCAGGGTATGGCTACACCTTC. The V and J genes are TRBV25-1 and TRBJ1-2, with D possibly TRBD1 on 5 matching bases. Per germline, CDR1 MGHDK and CDR2 SYGVNS. Trimming pared 0 bases from V and 5 bases from J, leaving 7 bases between. The CDR3 consists of 13 residues.

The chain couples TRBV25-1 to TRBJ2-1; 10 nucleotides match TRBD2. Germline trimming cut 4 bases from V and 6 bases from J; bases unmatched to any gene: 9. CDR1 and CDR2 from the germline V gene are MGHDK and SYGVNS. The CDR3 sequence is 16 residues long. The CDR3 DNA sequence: TGTGCCAGCAGTGCAGTAGCGGGGGGAGTGGGCAATGAGCAGTTCTTC. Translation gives CASSAVAGGVGNEQFF.

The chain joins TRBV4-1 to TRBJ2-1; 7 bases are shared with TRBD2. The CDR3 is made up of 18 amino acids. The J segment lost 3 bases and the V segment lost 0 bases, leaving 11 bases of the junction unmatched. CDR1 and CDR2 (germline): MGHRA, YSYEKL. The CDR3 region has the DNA TGCGCCAGCAGCCAAGAGGGGCGGGTGACTAGCAACTACAATGAGCAGTTCTTC. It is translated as CASSQEGRVTSNYNEQFF.

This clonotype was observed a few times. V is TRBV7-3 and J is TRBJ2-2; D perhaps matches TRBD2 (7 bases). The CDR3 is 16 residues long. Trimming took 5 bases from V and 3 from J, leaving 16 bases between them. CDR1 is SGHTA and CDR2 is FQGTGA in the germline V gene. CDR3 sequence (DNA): TGTGCCAGCAGCCAGACGGGGGGCGGGGACACCGGGGAGCTGTTTTTT. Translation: CASSQTGGGDTGELFF.

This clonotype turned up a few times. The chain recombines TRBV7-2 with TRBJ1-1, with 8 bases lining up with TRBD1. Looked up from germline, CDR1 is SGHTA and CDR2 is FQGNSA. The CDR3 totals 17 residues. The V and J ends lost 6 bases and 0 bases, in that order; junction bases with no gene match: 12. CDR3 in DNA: TGTGCCAGCAGGGGAGACAGGGGCAATTTACTGAACACTGAAGCTTTCTTT. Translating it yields CASRGDRGNLLNTEAFF.